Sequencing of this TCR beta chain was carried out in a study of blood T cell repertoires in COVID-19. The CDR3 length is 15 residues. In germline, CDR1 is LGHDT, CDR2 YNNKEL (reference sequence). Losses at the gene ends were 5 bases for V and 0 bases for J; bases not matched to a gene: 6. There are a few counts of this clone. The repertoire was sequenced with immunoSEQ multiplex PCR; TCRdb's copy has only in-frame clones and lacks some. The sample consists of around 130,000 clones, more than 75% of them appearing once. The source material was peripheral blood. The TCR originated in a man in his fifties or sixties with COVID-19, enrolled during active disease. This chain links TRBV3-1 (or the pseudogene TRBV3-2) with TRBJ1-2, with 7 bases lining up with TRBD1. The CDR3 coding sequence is TGTGCCAGCAGCAACCGGGACAGACCTAACTATGGCTACACCTTC. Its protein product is CASSNRDRPNYGYTF.